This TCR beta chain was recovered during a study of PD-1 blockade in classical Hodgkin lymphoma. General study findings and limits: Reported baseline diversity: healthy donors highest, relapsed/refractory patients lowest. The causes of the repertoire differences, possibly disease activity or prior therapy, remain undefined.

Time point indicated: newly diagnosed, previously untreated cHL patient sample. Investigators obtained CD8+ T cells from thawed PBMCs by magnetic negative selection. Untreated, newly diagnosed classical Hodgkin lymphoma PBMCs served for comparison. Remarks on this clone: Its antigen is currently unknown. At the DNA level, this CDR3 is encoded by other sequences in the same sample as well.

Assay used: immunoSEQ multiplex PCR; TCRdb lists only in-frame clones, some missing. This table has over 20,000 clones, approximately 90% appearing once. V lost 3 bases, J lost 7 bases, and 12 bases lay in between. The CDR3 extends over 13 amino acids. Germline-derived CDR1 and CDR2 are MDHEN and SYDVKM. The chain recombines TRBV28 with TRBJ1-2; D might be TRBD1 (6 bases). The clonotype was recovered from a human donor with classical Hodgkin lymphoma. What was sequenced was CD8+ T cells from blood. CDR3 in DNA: TGTGCCAGCAGTTTGGGGGGGCAAGGTGGCTACACCTTC. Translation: CASSLGGQGGYTF.